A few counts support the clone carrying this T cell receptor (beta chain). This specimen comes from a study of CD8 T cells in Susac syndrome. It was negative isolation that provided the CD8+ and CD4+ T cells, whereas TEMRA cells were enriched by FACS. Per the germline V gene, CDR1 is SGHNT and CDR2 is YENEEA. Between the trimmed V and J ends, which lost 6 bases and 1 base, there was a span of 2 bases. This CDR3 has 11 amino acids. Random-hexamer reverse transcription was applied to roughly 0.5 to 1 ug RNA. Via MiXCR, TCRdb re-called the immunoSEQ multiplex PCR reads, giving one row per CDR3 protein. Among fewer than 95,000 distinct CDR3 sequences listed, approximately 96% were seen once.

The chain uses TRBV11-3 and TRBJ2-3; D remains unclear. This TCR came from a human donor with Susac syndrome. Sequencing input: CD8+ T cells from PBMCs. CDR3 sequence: CASRGTDTQYF. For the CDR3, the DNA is TGTGCCAGCAGGGGCACAGATACGCAGTATTTT.